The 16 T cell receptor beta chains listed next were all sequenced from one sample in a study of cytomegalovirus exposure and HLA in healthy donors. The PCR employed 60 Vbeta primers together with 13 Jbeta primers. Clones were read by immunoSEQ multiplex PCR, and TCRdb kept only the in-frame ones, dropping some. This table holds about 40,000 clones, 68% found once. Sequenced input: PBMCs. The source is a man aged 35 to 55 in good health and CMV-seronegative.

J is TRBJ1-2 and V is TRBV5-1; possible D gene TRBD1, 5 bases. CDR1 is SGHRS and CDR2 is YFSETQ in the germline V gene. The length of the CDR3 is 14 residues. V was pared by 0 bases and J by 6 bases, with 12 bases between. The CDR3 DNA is TGCGCCAGCAGCTTGGCGGGGACGGGAGATGGCTACACCTTC. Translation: CASSLAGTGDGYTF.

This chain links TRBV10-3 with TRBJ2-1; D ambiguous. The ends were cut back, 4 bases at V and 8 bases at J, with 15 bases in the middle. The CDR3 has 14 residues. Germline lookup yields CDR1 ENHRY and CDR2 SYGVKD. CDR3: CAISGAASRYEQFF. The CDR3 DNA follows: TGTGCCATCAGTGGCGCCGCGTCCCGATATGAGCAGTTCTTC.

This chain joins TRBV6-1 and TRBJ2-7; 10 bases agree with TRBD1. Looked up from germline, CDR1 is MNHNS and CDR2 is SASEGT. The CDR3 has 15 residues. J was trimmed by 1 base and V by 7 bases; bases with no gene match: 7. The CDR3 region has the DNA TGTGCCAGCACCCGCGAGGGACAGGGGTCCTACGAGCAGTACTTC. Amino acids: CASTREGQGSYEQYF.

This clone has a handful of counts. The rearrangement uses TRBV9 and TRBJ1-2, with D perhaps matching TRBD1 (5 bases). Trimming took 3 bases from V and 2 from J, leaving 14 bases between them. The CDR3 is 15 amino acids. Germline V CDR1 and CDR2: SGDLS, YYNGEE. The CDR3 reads CASSANTGRNYGYTF. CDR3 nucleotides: TGTGCCAGCAGCGCGAACACAGGACGGAACTATGGCTACACCTTC.

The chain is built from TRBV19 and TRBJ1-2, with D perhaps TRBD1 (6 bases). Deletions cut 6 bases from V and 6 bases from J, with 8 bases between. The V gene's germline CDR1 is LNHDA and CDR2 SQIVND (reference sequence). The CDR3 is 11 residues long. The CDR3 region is CASRQGNGYTF. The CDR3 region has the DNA TGTGCCAGTAGACAGGGCAATGGCTACACCTTC.

This CDR3 is CASSVGLEGAGGYTF. The CDR3 DNA follows: TGTGCCAGCAGTGTGGGACTCGAGGGGGCGGGCGGCTACACCTTC. This sequence joins TRBV2 and TRBJ1-2; 7 bases are shared with TRBD1. With 4 bases clipped from V and 8 bases from J, the junction kept 13 bases outside the gene matches. The CDR3 is 15 residues long. In germline, CDR1 is SNHLY, CDR2 FYNNEI.

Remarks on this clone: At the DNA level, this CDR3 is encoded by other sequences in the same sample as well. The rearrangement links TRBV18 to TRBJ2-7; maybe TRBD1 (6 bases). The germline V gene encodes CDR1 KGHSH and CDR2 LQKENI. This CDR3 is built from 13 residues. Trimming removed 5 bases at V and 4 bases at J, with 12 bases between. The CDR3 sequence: CASSTGSSYEQYF. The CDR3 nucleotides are TGTGCCAGCTCAACAGGGTCCTCTTACGAGCAGTACTTC.

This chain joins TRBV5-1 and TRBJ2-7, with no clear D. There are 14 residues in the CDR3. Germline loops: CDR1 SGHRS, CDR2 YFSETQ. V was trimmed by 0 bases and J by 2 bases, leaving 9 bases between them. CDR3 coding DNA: TGCGCCAGCAGCTTGGGAAACAGCCCCTACGAGCAGTACTTC. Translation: CASSLGNSPYEQYF.

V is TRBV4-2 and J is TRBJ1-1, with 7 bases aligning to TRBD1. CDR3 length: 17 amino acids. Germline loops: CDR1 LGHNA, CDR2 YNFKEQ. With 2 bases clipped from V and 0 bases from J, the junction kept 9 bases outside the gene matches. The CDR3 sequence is CASSQLGQPTMNTEAFF. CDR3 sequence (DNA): TGTGCCAGCAGCCAACTGGGACAGCCTACAATGAACACTGAAGCTTTCTTT.

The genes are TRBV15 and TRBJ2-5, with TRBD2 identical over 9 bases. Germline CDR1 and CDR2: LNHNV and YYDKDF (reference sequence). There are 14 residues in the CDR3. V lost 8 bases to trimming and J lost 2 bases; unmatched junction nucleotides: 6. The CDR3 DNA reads TGTGCCACCGCTGGGCGGGGGGGACAAGAGACCCAGTACTTC. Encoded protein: CATAGRGGQETQYF. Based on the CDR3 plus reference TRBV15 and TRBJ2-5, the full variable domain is DAMVIQNPRYQVTQFGKPVTLSCSQTLNHNVMYWYQQKSSQAPKLLFHYYDKDFNNEADTPDNFQSRRPNTSFCFLDIRSPGLGDTAMYLCATAGRGGQETQYFGPGTRLLVL.

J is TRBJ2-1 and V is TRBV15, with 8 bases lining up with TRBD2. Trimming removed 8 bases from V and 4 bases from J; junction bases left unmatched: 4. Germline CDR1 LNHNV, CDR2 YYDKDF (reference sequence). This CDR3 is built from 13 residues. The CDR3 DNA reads TGTGCCACCGCCCGGGGGGGGTACAATGAGCAGTTCTTC. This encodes CATARGGYNEQFF.

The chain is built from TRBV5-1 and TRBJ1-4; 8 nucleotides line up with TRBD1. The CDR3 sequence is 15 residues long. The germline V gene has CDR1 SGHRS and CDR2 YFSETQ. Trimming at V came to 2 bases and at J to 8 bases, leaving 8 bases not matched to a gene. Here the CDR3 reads CASSFTGGVGEKLFF. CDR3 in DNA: TGCGCCAGCAGCTTCACAGGGGGAGTAGGAGAAAAACTGTTTTTT.

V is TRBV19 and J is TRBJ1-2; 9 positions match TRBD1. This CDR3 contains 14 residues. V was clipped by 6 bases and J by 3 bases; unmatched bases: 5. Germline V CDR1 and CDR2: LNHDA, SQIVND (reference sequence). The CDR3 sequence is CASRHRDRDYGYTF. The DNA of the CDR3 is TGTGCCAGTAGACACCGGGACAGGGACTATGGCTACACCTTC. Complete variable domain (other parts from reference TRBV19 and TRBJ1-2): DGGITQSPKYLFRKEGQNVTLSCEQNLNHDAMYWYRQDPGQGLRLIYYSQIVNDFQKGDIAEGYSVSREKKESFPLTVTSAQKNPTAFYLCASRHRDRDYGYTFGSGTRLTVV.

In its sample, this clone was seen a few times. The CDR3 reads CASSTTGGGTEAFF. Here the CDR3 DNA reads TGTGCCAGCAGCACCACAGGGGGCGGAACTGAAGCTTTCTTT. The chain couples TRBV7-8 to TRBJ1-1; TRBD1 matches 9 bases. The length of the CDR3 is 14 residues. In germline, CDR1 is SGHVS, CDR2 FQNEAQ. Trimming at V came to 5 bases and at J to 5 bases, leaving 6 bases not matched to a gene.

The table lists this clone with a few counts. CDR3 sequence (DNA): TGCGCCAGCAGCATTCAGGGTCCAGATACGCAGTATTTT. It encodes CASSIQGPDTQYF. The J gene is TRBJ2-3, the V gene TRBV5-1; possibly TRBD1 for D (5 bases). Between the trimmed V and J ends, which lost 4 bases and 4 bases, there was a span of 10 bases. CDR3 length: 13 amino acids. Germline CDR1 reads SGHRS; CDR2 reads YFSETQ.

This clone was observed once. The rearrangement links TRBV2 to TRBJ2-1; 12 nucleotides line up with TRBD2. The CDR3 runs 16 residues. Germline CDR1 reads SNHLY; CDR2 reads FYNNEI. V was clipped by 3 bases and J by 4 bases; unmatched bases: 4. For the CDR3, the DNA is TGTGCCAGCAGTGACCTCCTAGCGGGGGGGTACAATGAGCAGTTCTTC. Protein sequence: CASSDLLAGGYNEQFF.